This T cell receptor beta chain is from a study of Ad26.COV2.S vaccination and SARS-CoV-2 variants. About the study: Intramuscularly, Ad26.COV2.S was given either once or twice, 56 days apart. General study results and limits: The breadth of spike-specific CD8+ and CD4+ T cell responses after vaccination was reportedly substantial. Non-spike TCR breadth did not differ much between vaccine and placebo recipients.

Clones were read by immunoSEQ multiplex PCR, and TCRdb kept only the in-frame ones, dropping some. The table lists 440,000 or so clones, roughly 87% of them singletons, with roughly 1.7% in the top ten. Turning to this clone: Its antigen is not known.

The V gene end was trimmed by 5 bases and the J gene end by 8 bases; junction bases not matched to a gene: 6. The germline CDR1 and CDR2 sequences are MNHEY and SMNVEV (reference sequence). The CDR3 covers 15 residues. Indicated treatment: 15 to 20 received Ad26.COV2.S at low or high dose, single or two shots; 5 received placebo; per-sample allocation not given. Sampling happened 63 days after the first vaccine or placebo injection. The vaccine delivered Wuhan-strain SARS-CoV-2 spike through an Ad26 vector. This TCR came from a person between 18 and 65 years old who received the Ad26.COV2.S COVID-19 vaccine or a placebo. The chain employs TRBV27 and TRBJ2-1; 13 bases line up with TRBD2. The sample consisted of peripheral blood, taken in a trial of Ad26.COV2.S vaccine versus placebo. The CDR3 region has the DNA TGTGCCAGCAGTAGAGGGACTAGCGGGATATATGAGCAGTTCTTC. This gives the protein CASSRGTSGIYEQFF.